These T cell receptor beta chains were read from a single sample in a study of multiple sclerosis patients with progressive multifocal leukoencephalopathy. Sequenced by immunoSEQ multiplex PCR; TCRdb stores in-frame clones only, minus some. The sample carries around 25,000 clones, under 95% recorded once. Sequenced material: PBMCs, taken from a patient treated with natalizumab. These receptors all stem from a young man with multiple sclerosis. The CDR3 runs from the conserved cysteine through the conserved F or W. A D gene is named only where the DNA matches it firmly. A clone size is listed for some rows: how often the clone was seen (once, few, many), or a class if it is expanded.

cdr3_aa: CASSLNGAEGMNTEAFF
cdr3_nt: TGCGCCAGCAGCCTCAATGGGGCAGAGGGCATGAACACTGAAGCTTTCTTT
v_call: TRBV4-1
clone_size: -
j_call: TRBJ1-1
d_call: -

cdr3_aa: CASSSGLELFF
cdr3_nt: TGTGCCAGCAGCTCCGGCCTTGAGCTGTTTTTT
v_call: TRBV7-9
clone_size: -
j_call: TRBJ2-2
d_call: -

cdr3_aa: CASSRRGSGMETQYF
cdr3_nt: TGTGCCAGCTCCCGACGCGGGAGTGGAATGGAGACCCAGTACTTC
v_call: TRBV9
clone_size: -
j_call: TRBJ2-5
d_call: TRBD2

cdr3_aa: CASSIRLGVWDEQYF
cdr3_nt: TGTGCCAGTAGTATACGACTGGGCGTCTGGGACGAGCAGTACTTC
v_call: TRBV19
clone_size: few
j_call: TRBJ2-7
d_call: -

cdr3_aa: CASSFETGRQFF
cdr3_nt: TGTGCCAGCAGTTTTGAGACAGGGCGGCAGTTCTTC
v_call: TRBV27
clone_size: -
j_call: TRBJ2-1
d_call: TRBD1

cdr3_aa: CASSPQGRSSGNTIYF
cdr3_nt: TGTGCCAGCTCACCACAGGGGCGAAGCTCTGGAAACACCATATATTTT
v_call: TRBV18
clone_size: -
j_call: TRBJ1-3
d_call: -

cdr3_aa: CASSLNRTYTEAFF
cdr3_nt: TGTGCCAGCAGCTTAAACAGGACCTACACTGAAGCTTTCTTT
v_call: TRBV7-9
clone_size: -
j_call: TRBJ1-1
d_call: -

cdr3_aa: CASSVGLAYEQYF
cdr3_nt: TGTGCCAGCAGCGTGGGACTAGCCTACGAGCAGTACTTC
v_call: TRBV9
clone_size: -
j_call: TRBJ2-7
d_call: TRBD2

cdr3_aa: CASSPRAGETNTGELFF
cdr3_nt: TGTGCCAGCTCACCCAGAGCGGGAGAGACTAACACCGGGGAGCTGTTTTTT
v_call: TRBV18
clone_size: -
j_call: TRBJ2-2
d_call: TRBD2

cdr3_aa: CASSPQSNQPQHF
cdr3_nt: TGTGCCAGCTCACCACAGAGCAATCAGCCCCAGCATTTT
v_call: TRBV18
clone_size: -
j_call: TRBJ1-5
d_call: -

cdr3_aa: CASRSYTSGSYNEQFF
cdr3_nt: TGCGCCAGCAGGTCCTACACTAGCGGCTCCTACAATGAGCAGTTCTTC
v_call: TRBV5-1
clone_size: -
j_call: TRBJ2-1
d_call: TRBD2

cdr3_aa: CASSMGSGNTEAFF
cdr3_nt: TGTGCCAGCAGCATGGGGTCAGGGAACACTGAAGCTTTCTTT
v_call: TRBV7-6
clone_size: -
j_call: TRBJ1-1
d_call: -

cdr3_aa: CASSMALLGRSGELFF
cdr3_nt: TGTGCCAGTAGTATGGCGTTGCTGGGACGGAGCGGGGAGCTGTTTTTT
v_call: TRBV19
clone_size: -
j_call: TRBJ2-2
d_call: -

cdr3_aa: CASSARGDYNEQFF
cdr3_nt: TGTGCCAGCAGCGCCCGAGGAGATTACAATGAGCAGTTCTTC
v_call: TRBV9
clone_size: -
j_call: TRBJ2-1
d_call: -

cdr3_aa: CASSLNLAGYSSYNEQFF
cdr3_nt: TGTGCCAGCAGTTTAAATCTAGCGGGATACAGCTCCTACAATGAGCAGTTCTTC
v_call: TRBV27
clone_size: once
j_call: TRBJ2-1
d_call: TRBD2

cdr3_aa: CASSLNLYQETQYF
cdr3_nt: TGTGCCAGCAGTTTGAACTTGTACCAAGAGACCCAGTACTTC
v_call: TRBV27
clone_size: -
j_call: TRBJ2-5
d_call: -

cdr3_aa: CASSQDQEREVDTQYF
cdr3_nt: TGCGCCAGCAGCCAAGATCAAGAGCGGGAGGTAGATACGCAGTATTTT
v_call: TRBV4-3
clone_size: -
j_call: TRBJ2-3
d_call: TRBD2

cdr3_aa: CASSWGWSGNTIYF
cdr3_nt: TGTGCCAGCAGCTGGGGGTGGTCCGGAAACACCATATATTTT
v_call: TRBV5-8
clone_size: -
j_call: TRBJ1-3
d_call: -

cdr3_aa: CASSLGTENNQPQHF
cdr3_nt: TGCGCCAGCAGCTTGGGGACGGAGAACAATCAGCCCCAGCATTTT
v_call: TRBV5-1
clone_size: -
j_call: TRBJ1-5
d_call: -

cdr3_aa: CSVARDTDSGANVLTF
cdr3_nt: TGCAGCGTTGCCCGGGACACCGACTCTGGGGCCAACGTCCTGACTTTC
v_call: TRBV29-1
clone_size: -
j_call: TRBJ2-6
d_call: -

cdr3_aa: CASSTTEKGEKLFF
cdr3_nt: TGTGCCAGCAGCACCACGGAAAAAGGAGAAAAACTGTTTTTT
v_call: TRBV7-9
clone_size: -
j_call: TRBJ1-4
d_call: -

cdr3_aa: CASKGKRMTEAFF
cdr3_nt: TGTGCCAGCAAAGGCAAGCGAATGACTGAAGCTTTCTTT
v_call: TRBV21-1
clone_size: -
j_call: TRBJ1-1
d_call: -

cdr3_aa: CASSFQRQGAGVTEAFF
cdr3_nt: TGTGCCAGCAGCTTCCAGCGACAGGGGGCTGGGGTCACTGAAGCTTTCTTT
v_call: TRBV7-8
clone_size: -
j_call: TRBJ1-1
d_call: TRBD1

cdr3_aa: CASSLEDWRGQETQYF
cdr3_nt: TGTGCCAGCAGCTTAGAGGACTGGCGGGGACAAGAGACCCAGTACTTC
v_call: TRBV11-3
clone_size: -
j_call: TRBJ2-5
d_call: -

cdr3_aa: CASSYSPRTEAFF
cdr3_nt: TGTGCCAGCAGTTATAGTCCCAGGACGGAAGCTTTCTTT
v_call: TRBV6-5
clone_size: -
j_call: TRBJ1-1
d_call: -

cdr3_aa: CASSQGISVNYGYTF
cdr3_nt: TGCGCCAGCAGCCAAGGAATATCCGTGAACTATGGCTACACCTTC
v_call: TRBV4-3
clone_size: -
j_call: TRBJ1-2
d_call: -

cdr3_aa: CASSETPTSSGANVLTF
cdr3_nt: TGTGCCAGCAGCGAGACCCCCACTAGCTCTGGGGCCAACGTCCTGACTTTC
v_call: TRBV9
clone_size: -
j_call: TRBJ2-6
d_call: -

cdr3_aa: CASSTGTGAPGLGNEQYF
cdr3_nt: TGTGCCAGCAGTACCGGGACAGGGGCACCGGGACTAGGGAACGAGCAGTACTTC
v_call: TRBV7-6
clone_size: -
j_call: TRBJ2-7
d_call: TRBD1

cdr3_aa: CAISEANRGRGNEQFF
cdr3_nt: TGTGCCATCAGTGAGGCTAACAGGGGGCGTGGGAATGAGCAGTTCTTC
v_call: TRBV10-3
clone_size: -
j_call: TRBJ2-1
d_call: TRBD1

cdr3_aa: CASSRQGGWNEQFF
cdr3_nt: TGTGCCAGCAGCCGACAGGGAGGATGGAATGAGCAGTTCTTC
v_call: TRBV7-9
clone_size: -
j_call: TRBJ2-1
d_call: -

cdr3_aa: CASSLRASGSSYNEQFF
cdr3_nt: TGTGCCAGCAGCTTAAGGGCTAGCGGGAGCTCCTACAATGAGCAGTTCTTC
v_call: TRBV7-3
clone_size: -
j_call: TRBJ2-1
d_call: TRBD2

cdr3_aa: CASSLSGDRVTDTQYF
cdr3_nt: TGTGCCAGCAGTTTATCGGGGGACAGGGTCACAGATACGCAGTATTTT
v_call: TRBV27
clone_size: -
j_call: TRBJ2-3
d_call: TRBD1

cdr3_aa: CASSSPRRNTEAFF
cdr3_nt: TGCGCCAGCAGCTCACCTCGGCGGAACACTGAAGCTTTCTTT
v_call: TRBV5-1
clone_size: few
j_call: TRBJ1-1
d_call: -

cdr3_aa: CTSSQGGRLLSSYNEQFF
cdr3_nt: TGCACCAGCAGCCAAGGGGGGAGACTTCTAAGCTCCTACAATGAGCAGTTCTTC
v_call: TRBV1
clone_size: -
j_call: TRBJ2-1
d_call: -

cdr3_aa: CASSVGGMGFNEQFF
cdr3_nt: TGTGCCAGCAGCGTGGGCGGGATGGGATTTAATGAGCAGTTCTTC
v_call: TRBV9
clone_size: -
j_call: TRBJ2-1
d_call: -

cdr3_aa: CAWSPGDVGGYTF
cdr3_nt: TGTGCCTGGAGTCCAGGGGACGTTGGGGGCTACACCTTC
v_call: TRBV30
clone_size: -
j_call: TRBJ1-2
d_call: -

cdr3_aa: CASSSTKLTEQFF
cdr3_nt: TGTGCCAGCAGCTCCACGAAACTAACTGAGCAGTTCTTC
v_call: TRBV7-8
clone_size: -
j_call: TRBJ2-1
d_call: -

cdr3_aa: CASSLLAGGPNEQYF
cdr3_nt: TGTGCCAGCAGCTTATTAGCGGGAGGGCCAAACGAGCAGTACTTC
v_call: TRBV7-9
clone_size: -
j_call: TRBJ2-7
d_call: TRBD2

cdr3_aa: CASSDADRAEAFF
cdr3_nt: TGTGCCAGCAGTGACGCGGACCGGGCTGAAGCTTTCTTT
v_call: TRBV6-5
clone_size: -
j_call: TRBJ1-1
d_call: -

cdr3_aa: CSGIYGVGEQYF
cdr3_nt: TGCAGCGGGATCTACGGGGTAGGGGAGCAGTACTTC
v_call: TRBV29-1
clone_size: -
j_call: TRBJ2-7
d_call: -

cdr3_aa: CAISSGIDEQFF
cdr3_nt: TGTGCCATCTCTAGCGGTATCGATGAGCAGTTCTTC
v_call: TRBV10-3
clone_size: -
j_call: TRBJ2-1
d_call: TRBD2

cdr3_aa: CASSQDQSGGYNEQFF
cdr3_nt: TGCGCCAGCAGCCAAGACCAATCCGGCGGTTACAATGAGCAGTTCTTC
v_call: TRBV4-3
clone_size: -
j_call: TRBJ2-1
d_call: -

cdr3_aa: CASRKLGGSGNEQFF
cdr3_nt: TGTGCCAGCAGAAAATTAGGTGGTAGCGGGAACGAGCAGTTCTTC
v_call: TRBV27
clone_size: -
j_call: TRBJ2-1
d_call: TRBD2

cdr3_aa: CASSFLGGRGAETQYF
cdr3_nt: TGTGCCAGCAGCTTTCTTGGGGGGCGAGGCGCAGAGACCCAGTACTTC
v_call: TRBV7-7
clone_size: -
j_call: TRBJ2-5
d_call: -

cdr3_aa: CASSKQAGNTIYF
cdr3_nt: TGTGCCAGTTCTAAGCAGGCGGGAAACACCATATATTTT
v_call: TRBV19
clone_size: few
j_call: TRBJ1-3
d_call: -

cdr3_aa: CASSSSSGGSNQPQHF
cdr3_nt: TGTGCCAGCTCATCCTCCTCAGGAGGTAGCAATCAGCCCCAGCATTTT
v_call: TRBV18
clone_size: -
j_call: TRBJ1-5
d_call: -

cdr3_aa: CASSLEAVSGTKIF
cdr3_nt: TGTGCCAGCAGCTTAGAAGCAGTGAGCGGGACGAAAATCTTC
v_call: TRBV11-2
clone_size: -
j_call: TRBJ2-1
d_call: TRBD2

cdr3_aa: CASSTGGAGPTEAFF
cdr3_nt: TGTGCCAGCAGCACAGGGGGCGCGGGGCCTACTGAAGCCTTCTTT
v_call: TRBV5-6
clone_size: -
j_call: TRBJ1-1
d_call: TRBD1

cdr3_aa: CASSQVGFLTDTQYF
cdr3_nt: TGCGCCAGCAGCCAAGTAGGGTTTCTCACAGATACGCAGTATTTT
v_call: TRBV4-3
clone_size: -
j_call: TRBJ2-3
d_call: -

cdr3_aa: CASRPGQGAWEQYF
cdr3_nt: TGTGCCAGCCGACCGGGACAGGGGGCTTGGGAGCAGTACTTC
v_call: TRBV6-1
clone_size: -
j_call: TRBJ2-7
d_call: TRBD1

cdr3_aa: CASRFDRVNTEAFF
cdr3_nt: TGTGCCAGCAGATTCGACAGGGTGAACACTGAAGCTTTCTTT
v_call: TRBV7-8
clone_size: -
j_call: TRBJ1-1
d_call: TRBD1

cdr3_aa: CASTAGRETQYF
cdr3_nt: TGTGCCAGCACGGCAGGGCGGGAGACCCAGTACTTC
v_call: TRBV28
clone_size: -
j_call: TRBJ2-5
d_call: -

cdr3_aa: CASSYNSGSLESGQFF
cdr3_nt: TGTGCCAGCAGTTACAATAGCGGGAGCCTGGAGTCAGGGCAGTTCTTC
v_call: TRBV6-5
clone_size: -
j_call: TRBJ2-1
d_call: TRBD2

cdr3_aa: CAISESTTLKPYEQYF
cdr3_nt: TGTGCCATCAGTGAGTCGACTACACTAAAACCCTACGAGCAGTACTTC
v_call: TRBV10-3
clone_size: -
j_call: TRBJ2-7
d_call: -

cdr3_aa: CASSFGGRQETQYF
cdr3_nt: TGCGCCAGCAGCTTTGGGGGGCGCCAAGAGACCCAGTACTTC
v_call: TRBV5-1
clone_size: once
j_call: TRBJ2-5
d_call: -

cdr3_aa: CASSVGAEMNTEAFF
cdr3_nt: TGTGCCAGCAGCGTAGGGGCGGAGATGAACACTGAAGCTTTCTTT
v_call: TRBV9
clone_size: -
j_call: TRBJ1-1
d_call: -

cdr3_aa: CASSLWGTGDSWGYTF
cdr3_nt: TGTGCCAGCAGCTTGTGGGGGACAGGAGACTCCTGGGGCTACACCTTC
v_call: TRBV5-6
clone_size: -
j_call: TRBJ1-2
d_call: TRBD1